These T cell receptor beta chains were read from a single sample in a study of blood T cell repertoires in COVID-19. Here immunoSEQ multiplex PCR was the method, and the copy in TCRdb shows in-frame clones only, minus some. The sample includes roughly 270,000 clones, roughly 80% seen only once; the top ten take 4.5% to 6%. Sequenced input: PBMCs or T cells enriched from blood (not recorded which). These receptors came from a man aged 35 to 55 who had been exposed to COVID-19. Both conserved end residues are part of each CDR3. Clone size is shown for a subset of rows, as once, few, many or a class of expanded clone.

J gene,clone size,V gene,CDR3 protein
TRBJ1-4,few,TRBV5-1,CASRVSTGVNEKLFF
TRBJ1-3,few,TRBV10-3,CAIRPTGNSGNTIYF
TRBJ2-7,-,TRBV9,CASSHQEGEQYF
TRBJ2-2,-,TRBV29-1,CSVSRGGNTGELFF
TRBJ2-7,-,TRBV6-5,CASSSRVGGSSYEQYF
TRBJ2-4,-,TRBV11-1,CASSDSGSSAKNIQYF
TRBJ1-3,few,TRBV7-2,CASSSETGNTIYF
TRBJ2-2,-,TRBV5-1,CASSLFQQAGELFF
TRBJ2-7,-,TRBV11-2,CASSLAPLTGTNSYEQYF
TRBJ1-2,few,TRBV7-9,CASSLPLGRAIF
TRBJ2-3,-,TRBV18,CASSPPGQGLTDTQYF
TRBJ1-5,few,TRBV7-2,CASSFQGVQPQHF
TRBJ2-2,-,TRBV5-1,CASGDLQGSRELFF
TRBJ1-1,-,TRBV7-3,CASSQGEGLRGTEAFF
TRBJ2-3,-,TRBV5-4,CASNTKAGLADSSTDTQYF
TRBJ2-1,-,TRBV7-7,CASSSGRGTRSEQFF
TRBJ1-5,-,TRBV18,CASSPSGTGSGNQPQHF
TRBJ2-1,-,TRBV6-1,CASSETGNSYNEQFF
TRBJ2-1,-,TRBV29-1,CSASDRGAYNEQFF
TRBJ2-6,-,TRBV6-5,CASSYSSVPGANVLTF
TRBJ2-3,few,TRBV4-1,CASSQEWSGLATDTQYF
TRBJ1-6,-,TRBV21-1,CASSNLMGAINSPLHF
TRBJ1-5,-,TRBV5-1,CASSLSGRSNQPQHF
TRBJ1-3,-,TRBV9,CASSPSPRNTIYF
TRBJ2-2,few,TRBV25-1,CASSDPTPPRGGELFF